Presented here are 14 T cell receptor beta chains from one specimen sequenced in a study of identical twins. TCRdb re-derived calls from the 5' RACE reads in MiXCR, one entry per CDR3 protein. The data show about 340,000 distinct CDR3 sequences, roughly an eighth seen once. The same sample was also studied in work on yellow fever vaccine responses in identical twins.

Material: CD8+ T cells sorted from blood. These TCRs come from a woman aged 18-29 years in good health.

The chain couples TRBV6-1 to TRBJ2-5, with 7 bases lining up with TRBD2. J was trimmed by 3 bases and V by 5 bases; bases with no gene match: 6. Germline CDR1 is MNHNS and CDR2 is SASEGT. The CDR3 length is 14 residues. CDR3 amino acids: CASSPFGTKETQYF. DNA of the CDR3: TGTGCCAGCAGTCCCTTCGGGACTAAAGAGACCCAGTACTTC.

The rearrangement joins TRBV4-1 to TRBJ2-7; 7 bases match TRBD2. The CDR3 consists of 14 residues. Germline CDR1 reads MGHRA; CDR2 reads YSYEKL. Unmatched junction bases numbered 5, after V lost 4 bases and J lost 2 bases. The CDR3 DNA follows: TGCGCCAGCAGCCCCTCCCGGGGGGCCTACGAGCAGTACTTC. Translating it yields CASSPSRGAYEQYF.

This clonotype was seen a few times. This rearrangement joins TRBV12-3 or TRBV12-4 to TRBJ2-5, with D possibly being TRBD1 or TRBD2 (5 bases each). CDR3 size: 15 residues. The V gene lost 4 bases and the J gene lost 1 base, with 13 bases spanning the gap. The CDR3 loop reads CASSSGAAAQETQYF. For the CDR3, the DNA is TGTGCCAGCAGTTCCGGGGCGGCCGCCCAAGAGACCCAGTACTTC.

This clonotype turned up a few times. J is TRBJ2-1 and V is TRBV7-9; D gene ambiguous. The CDR3 totals 15 residues. Germline values: CDR1 SEHNR, CDR2 FQNEAQ (reference sequence). Deletions cut 4 bases from V and 5 bases from J, with 15 bases between. CDR3 loop: CASSSFLVRDNEQFF. The CDR3 region has the DNA TGTGCCAGCAGCTCTTTTCTGGTCCGGGACAATGAGCAGTTCTTC. Together with reference TRBV7-9 and TRBJ2-1, the CDR3 gives the full variable domain: DTGVSQNPRHKITKRGQNVTFRCDPISEHNRLYWYRQTLGQGPEFLTYFQNEAQLEKSRLLSDRFSAERPKGSFSTLEIQRTEQGDSAMYLCASSSFLVRDNEQFFGPGTRLTVL.

V is TRBV12-3 or TRBV12-4 and J is TRBJ2-3, with 13 bases matching TRBD2. CDR3 length: 16 amino acids. The trim removed 0 bases at V and 4 bases at J, leaving 1 base unmatched. As DNA, the CDR3 is TGTGCCAGCAGTTTAGCCGGACTAGCGGGAGCAGATACGCAGTATTTT. This encodes CASSLAGLAGADTQYF.

This CDR3 reads CASSIQGENEKLFF. CDR3 nucleotides: TGTGCCAGCAGTATACAGGGCGAGAATGAAAAACTGTTTTTT. The V gene is TRBV28, the J gene TRBJ1-4; D possibly corresponds to TRBD1 (6 bases). The germline CDR1 and CDR2 sequences are MDHEN and SYDVKM. The germline V and J ends were trimmed by 5 bases and 5 bases, with 12 bases remaining between them. The length of the CDR3 is 14 residues.

This clonotype was recorded once. A read error may produce the germline difference seen at one junction end. V is TRBV12-3 or TRBV12-4 and J is TRBJ2-3; TRBD2 might be the D (5 bases). The CDR3 consists of 13 residues. The CDR3 coding sequence is TGTGCCAGCAGTTTTCCTAGCACAGATACGCTGTATTTT. It codes for CASSFPSTDTLYF.

This clonotype was found many times. The rearrangement joins TRBV12-3 or TRBV12-4 to TRBJ2-7, with TRBD2 identical over 7 bases. This CDR3 region has 13 residues. V gave up 6 bases and J gave up 2 bases; unmatched junction bases: 4. CDR3 residues: CASRTAGAYEQYF. CDR3 sequence (DNA): TGTGCCAGCAGGACCGCGGGAGCCTACGAGCAGTACTTC.

Many counts were recorded for this clonotype. The chain has TRBV7-9 and TRBJ2-1, with 10 nucleotides matching TRBD2. The CDR3 spans 15 residues. The J segment lost 4 bases and the V segment lost 8 bases, leaving 8 bases of the junction unmatched. Germline V lookup: CDR1 SEHNR, CDR2 FQNEAQ (reference sequence). The CDR3 protein is CASDRGLADYNEQFF. The DNA of the CDR3 is TGTGCCAGCGATAGAGGACTAGCGGATTACAATGAGCAGTTCTTC.

This chain joins TRBV5-4 and TRBJ2-7; no clear D. Germline V lookup: CDR1 SGHNT, CDR2 YYREEE (reference sequence). Between the trimmed V and J ends, which lost 0 bases and 2 bases, there was a span of 6 bases. The CDR3 length is 13 residues. CDR3 sequence reads: CASSLGPPYEQYV. CDR3 nucleotide sequence: TGTGCCAGCAGCTTGGGACCACCCTACGAGCAGTACGTC.

The chain couples TRBV19 to TRBJ1-1; D unclear. The germline V and J ends were trimmed by 5 bases and 5 bases, with 18 bases remaining between them. The CDR3 consists of 15 residues. Per germline, CDR1 LNHDA and CDR2 SQIVND (reference sequence). The CDR3 sequence: CASSAGLRTWTEAFF. The CDR3 nucleotides are TGTGCCAGTAGTGCCGGACTGAGGACCTGGACTGAAGCTTTCTTT.

V usage is TRBV7-8 and J usage is TRBJ1-5, with a tentative D call TRBD1 (6 bases). Trimming removed 5 bases from V and 3 bases from J, with 17 bases in between. Germline values: CDR1 SGHVS, CDR2 FQNEAQ. This CDR3 spans 16 amino acids. The CDR3 DNA reads as TGTGCCAGCAGCGCACTGGGGGGGGCCTTCAATCAGCCCCAGCATTTT. Protein sequence: CASSALGGAFNQPQHF.

The V gene is TRBV5-1, the J gene TRBJ2-3; 7 bases match TRBD2. With 0 bases clipped from V and 6 bases from J, the junction kept 7 bases outside the gene matches. Germline CDR1 SGHRS, CDR2 YFSETQ. This CDR3 has 15 amino acids. The CDR3 loop reads CASSLERGVGDTQYF. The DNA of the CDR3 is TGCGCCAGCAGCTTGGAACGGGGGGTCGGGGATACGCAGTATTTT.

There are many counts of this clonotype. The CDR3 DNA follows: TGTGCCAGCGGGGTGAACACTGAAGCTTTCTTT. This translates into CASGVNTEAFF. The chain links TRBV12-3 or TRBV12-4 to TRBJ1-1; no firm D call. This CDR3 comprises 11 residues. V lost 8 bases and J 0 bases, leaving 4 bases between the germline ends.